Given below is one T cell receptor beta chain in context. In the authors' workflow: Estimates of nucleated cell counts were drawn from the amplification of reference gene primers. Sequencing was performed with immunoSEQ multiplex PCR; in TCRdb, only in-frame clones are kept and a portion is missing. That table supplies the V and J calls and clone size; D and trimming were determined from the DNA. The table lists about 240,000 clones, around 87% of them singletons. Clinical history as reported by participants underpinned cohort assignment. This record comes from a study of blood T cell repertoires in COVID-19. Study context: Some COVID-19 samples were acute and others convalescent; all came from the United States, Italy and Spain.

The CDR3 covers 17 residues. In germline, CDR1 is SGHTS, CDR2 YDEGEE. V dropped 2 bases and J dropped 0; count of bases not matched to a gene: 7. This rearrangement joins TRBV5-8 to TRBJ1-3, with TRBD1 matching 8 bases. The sample was PBMCs or T cells enriched from blood (not recorded which). The sequence came from a woman aged 40 to 50 with acute COVID-19. The CDR3 region is CASSFRDRITSGNTIYF. The DNA for the CDR3 is TGTGCCAGCAGCTTTCGGGACAGGATTACCTCTGGAAACACCATATATTTT.